This T cell receptor (beta chain) was sequenced in a study of CD8+CD57+ T cells in acquired aplastic anemia. TCR beta VDJ and CDR3 were profiled, and genomic DNA was the template. Each CDR3 protein is one row after TCRdb ran MiXCR on the reads. The table has approximately 200,000 distinct CDR3 sequences, around 49% seen once. Individuals selected for sequencing had exhibited CD8+CD57+ cell expansion on flow cytometry. CDR1 and CDR2 from the germline V gene are LGHNA and YNFKEQ. This CDR3 is built from 14 residues. V lost 0 bases and J 4 bases, leaving 9 bases between the germline ends. This clonotype came up many times.

The sample taken for sequencing was sorted CD4+, CD8+, or CD8+CD57+ T cells (not recorded which) from PBMCs. This receptor was taken from a human donor with aplastic anemia. The V gene is TRBV4-2, the J gene TRBJ1-1; weak D call: TRBD1 (5 bases). The CDR3 reads CASSQDVGGTEAFF. The CDR3 nucleotides are TGTGCCAGCAGCCAAGATGTGGGGGGCACTGAAGCTTTCTTT.